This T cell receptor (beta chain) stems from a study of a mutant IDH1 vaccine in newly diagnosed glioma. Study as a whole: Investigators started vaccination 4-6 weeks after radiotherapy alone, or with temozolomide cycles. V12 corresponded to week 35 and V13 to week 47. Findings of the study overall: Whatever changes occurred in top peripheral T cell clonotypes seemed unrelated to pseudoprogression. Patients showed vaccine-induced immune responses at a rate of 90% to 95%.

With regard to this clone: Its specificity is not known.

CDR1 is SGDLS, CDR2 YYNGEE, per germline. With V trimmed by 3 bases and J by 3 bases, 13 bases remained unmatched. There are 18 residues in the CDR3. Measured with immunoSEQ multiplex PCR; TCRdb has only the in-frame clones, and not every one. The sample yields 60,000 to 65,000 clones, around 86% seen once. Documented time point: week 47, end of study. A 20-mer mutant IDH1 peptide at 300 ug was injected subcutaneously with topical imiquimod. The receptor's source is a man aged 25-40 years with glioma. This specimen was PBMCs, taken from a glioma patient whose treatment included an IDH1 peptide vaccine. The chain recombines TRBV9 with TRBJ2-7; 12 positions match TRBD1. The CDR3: CASSAPPGGDRGLYEQYF. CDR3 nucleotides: TGTGCCAGCAGCGCCCCTCCTGGGGGGGACAGGGGGCTCTACGAGCAGTACTTC. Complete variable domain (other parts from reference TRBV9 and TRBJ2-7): DSGVTQTPKHLITATGQRVTLRCSPRSGDLSVYWYQQSLDQGLQFLIQYYNGEERAKGNILERFSAQQFPDLHSELNLSSLELGDSALYFCASSAPPGGDRGLYEQYFGPGTRLTVT.